The 32 T cell receptor beta chains given below trace back to one sample, sequenced in a study of CD8 T cells in Susac syndrome. RNA totalling about 0.5 to 1 ug underwent reverse transcription with random hexamers. TCRdb redid the calling of the immunoSEQ multiplex PCR reads with MiXCR, one entry per CDR3 protein. The sample carries 55,000 to 80,000 distinct CDR3 sequences, 93% recorded once. The source material was CD4+ T cells from PBMCs. These receptors were collected from a human donor with Susac syndrome.

The chain employs TRBV29-1 and TRBJ2-7; perhaps TRBD2 as D (6 bases). The CDR3 extends over 13 amino acids. Germline V gives CDR1 SQVTM, CDR2 ANQGSEA. V was clipped by 7 bases and J by 3 bases, with 16 bases between them. The CDR3 DNA sequence: TGCAGCGCGGCCTCCGGGACTGGCTACGAGCAGTACTTC. Translated, it gives CSAASGTGYEQYF.

The CDR3 here is CASSNGQPNTEAFF. CDR3 in DNA: TGCGCCAGCAGCAATGGACAACCGAACACTGAAGCTTTCTTT. V is TRBV5-1 and J is TRBJ1-1, with D possibly being TRBD1 (5 bases). CDR1 is SGHRS, CDR2 YFSETQ, per germline. The CDR3 spans 14 residues. The germline V and J ends were trimmed by 4 bases and 1 base, with 11 bases remaining between them. Based on the CDR3 plus reference TRBV5-1 and TRBJ1-1, the full variable domain is KAGVTQTPRYLIKTRGQQVTLSCSPISGHRSVSWYQQTPGQGLQFLFEYFSETQRNKGNFPGRFSGRQFSNSRSEMNVSTLELGDSALYLCASSNGQPNTEAFFGQGTRLTVV.

The chain joins TRBV7-9 to TRBJ1-1, with 10 bases fitting TRBD1. Looked up from germline, CDR1 is SEHNR and CDR2 is FQNEAQ (reference sequence). V gave up 5 bases and J gave up 4 bases; unmatched junction bases: 7. This CDR3 has 15 amino acids. CDR3 loop: CASSQGQGRTTEAFF. The CDR3 DNA follows: TGTGCCAGCAGCCAGGGACAGGGGCGGACCACTGAAGCTTTCTTT.

V and J are TRBV7-2 and TRBJ2-3; D is uncertain. The germline gives CDR1 SGHTA, CDR2 FQGNSA. Between the trimmed V and J ends, which lost 4 bases and 3 bases, there was a span of 2 bases. The CDR3 totals 11 residues. Here the CDR3 DNA reads TGTGCCAGCAGCTCGACAGATACGCAGTATTTT. Its protein is CASSSTDTQYF.

The J gene is TRBJ1-6, the V gene TRBV12-3 or TRBV12-4, with TRBD1 as a possible D gene (5 bases). This CDR3 spans 13 amino acids. Deletions cut 7 bases from V and 10 bases from J, with 14 bases between. CDR3 bases: TGTGCCAGCAAAACTGGACAAATATCACCCCTCCACTTT. Its protein is CASKTGQISPLHF.

The J gene is TRBJ2-3, the V gene TRBV12-3 or TRBV12-4; D could derive from TRBD1 or TRBD2 (5 bases each). This CDR3 is 17 amino acids long. Trimming took off 5 bases at V and 0 bases at J, with 18 bases between the two ends. The chain's CDR3 is CASSPGTYFTSTDTQYF. For the CDR3, the DNA is TGTGCCAGCAGTCCAGGGACCTACTTTACTAGCACAGATACGCAGTATTTT.

Here the CDR3 DNA reads TGTGCCAGCAGCGTATGGACAGACCTTGGCGGCTACACCTTC. The encoded protein is CASSVWTDLGGYTF. This sequence joins TRBV5-4 and TRBJ1-2; a possible D gene is TRBD1 (6 bases). The length of the CDR3 is 14 residues. Germline CDR1 SGHNT, CDR2 YYREEE (reference sequence). Between the trimmed V and J ends, which lost 4 bases and 8 bases, there was a span of 18 bases.

The chain carries TRBV7-8 and TRBJ1-2, with 10 bases matching TRBD1. The CDR3 spans 14 residues. V lost 5 bases, J lost 4 bases, and 4 bases stayed unmatched. Germline V gives CDR1 SGHVS, CDR2 FQNEAQ. The CDR3 sequence: CASSEGTGAYGYTF. Written as DNA, the CDR3 is TGTGCCAGCAGCGAAGGGACAGGGGCCTATGGCTACACCTTC.

The chain's CDR3 is CASSELQGFYEQYF. CDR3 nucleotides: TGTGCCAGTAGCGAACTACAGGGCTTCTACGAGCAGTACTTC. The rearrangement links TRBV19 to TRBJ2-7; perhaps TRBD1 as D (6 bases). V lost 6 bases to trimming and J lost 3 bases, with 15 bases between them. The CDR3 extends over 14 amino acids. Per the germline V gene, CDR1 is LNHDA and CDR2 is SQIVND (reference sequence).

The chain couples TRBV6-2 or TRBV6-3 to TRBJ1-2; no reliable D call. Germline CDR1 reads MNHEY; CDR2 reads SVGEGT. The CDR3 extends over 13 amino acids. The V end lost 0 bases, the J end lost 2 bases, and 4 bases lay between the germline ends. DNA of the CDR3: TGTGCCAGCAGTTACTCGGACAACTATGGCTACACCTTC. Its translation is CASSYSDNYGYTF.

The chain has TRBV7-2 and TRBJ2-7, with no clear D. CDR3 length: 12 residues. Trimming cost V 3 bases and J 4 bases, with 7 bases left between them. Germline CDR1 reads SGHTA; CDR2 reads FQGNSA. Here the CDR3 DNA reads TGTGCCAGCAGCTTCGACTTATACGAGCAGTACTTC. The encoded protein is CASSFDLYEQYF.

This chain links TRBV6-2 or TRBV6-3 with TRBJ1-5, with D unresolved. The CDR3 runs to 17 residues. The germline CDR1 and CDR2 sequences are MNHEY and SVGEGT. V gave up 8 bases and J gave up 0 bases, with 20 bases separating them. The CDR3 region has the DNA TGTGCCAGCCGTCCCAGATTTTGGGGAGGTAGCAATCAGCCCCAGCATTTT. Encoded protein: CASRPRFWGGSNQPQHF.

The rearrangement joins TRBV24-1 to TRBJ2-1; D is uncertain. Trimming took 1 base from V and 0 from J, leaving 9 bases between them. CDR1 and CDR2 (germline): KGHDR, SFDVKD. This CDR3 comprises 16 residues. In DNA, the CDR3 is TGTGCCACCAGTGATTTATATCAGACCTCCTACAATGAGCAGTTCTTC. Its protein is CATSDLYQTSYNEQFF.

This clonotype has a single count. V usage is TRBV7-9 and J usage is TRBJ2-6, with no clear D. Germline V gene sequence: CDR1 SEHNR, CDR2 FQNEAQ (reference sequence). Trimming left V 7 bases short and J 0 bases short, with 10 bases between. This CDR3 region has 15 residues. The CDR3 spells CASTSMASGANVLTF. The CDR3 coding sequence is TGTGCCAGCACCTCGATGGCCTCTGGGGCCAACGTCCTGACTTTC.

This sequence joins TRBV19 and TRBJ2-3; D may be TRBD1 or TRBD2 (5 bases each). V lost 5 bases and J lost 4, with 10 bases in between. Germline V lookup: CDR1 LNHDA, CDR2 SQIVND (reference sequence). The CDR3 runs 13 residues. The CDR3 sequence: CASSPSGPDTQYF. As DNA, the CDR3 is TGTGCCAGTAGTCCCTCGGGACCAGATACGCAGTATTTT.

The rearrangement uses TRBV25-1 and TRBJ1-6; 9 bases agree with TRBD1. CDR1 MGHDK and CDR2 SYGVNS come from the germline V gene. V lost 5 bases and J lost 6; bases outside the gene matches: 5. There are 15 residues in the CDR3. CDR3 sequence reads: CASSRTGAGNSPLHF. In DNA form, the CDR3 reads TGTGCCAGCAGTAGGACAGGGGCTGGTAATTCACCCCTCCACTTT.

The chain carries TRBV20-1 and TRBJ2-7; 7 bases line up with TRBD1. Germline V gene lookup returns CDR1 DFQATT and CDR2 SNEGSKA (reference sequence). The V gene end was trimmed by 3 bases and the J gene end by 6 bases; junction bases not matched to a gene: 14. The CDR3 runs to 15 residues. CDR3 in amino acids: CSASRRIKGAAEQYF. The CDR3 nucleotides read TGCAGTGCTAGCCGGCGCATCAAGGGGGCCGCCGAGCAGTACTTC.

This clonotype was seen just once. The chain uses TRBV6-2 or TRBV6-3 and TRBJ2-3; D might be TRBD1 or TRBD2, each matching 5 bases. Germline CDR1 reads MNHEY; CDR2 reads SVGEGT. With 6 bases removed from V and 7 bases from J, the gap between germline ends came to 17 bases. The CDR3 is made up of 14 amino acids. This CDR3 is CASRLPGTAYTQYF. In nucleotides, the CDR3 is TGTGCCAGCAGGCTCCCAGGGACGGCGTATACGCAGTATTTT.

The chain recombines TRBV28 with TRBJ2-3; 8 nucleotides agree with TRBD2. CDR3 length: 18 amino acids. Unmatched junction bases numbered 16, after V lost 8 bases and J lost 0 bases. Germline V gives CDR1 MDHEN, CDR2 SYDVKM. CDR3 nucleotide sequence: TGTGCCAGCGCAGAAGGGGGTTCTGGCGGGGGGAGCACAGATACGCAGTATTTT. The encoded protein is CASAEGGSGGGSTDTQYF.

The chain uses TRBV7-2 and TRBJ1-4; a possible D gene is TRBD1 (5 bases). V was cut by 5 bases and J by 7 bases, with 17 bases left in between. The CDR3 is 15 residues long. Germline CDR1 SGHTA, CDR2 FQGNSA. The CDR3 is CASSPSAGLGEKLFF. CDR3 sequence (DNA): TGTGCCAGCAGCCCTTCGGCAGGGTTAGGTGAAAAACTGTTTTTT.

V usage is TRBV29-1 and J usage is TRBJ2-7; 8 nucleotides agree with TRBD1. V trimming: 7 bases; J trimming: 7 bases; junction bases outside the gene matches: 15. The CDR3 covers 14 residues. CDR1 is SQVTM, CDR2 ANQGSEA, per germline. In DNA, the CDR3 is TGCAGCGCCTTAGAGGTCGGACAGGGCAAAGAGCAGTACTTC. Translated, it gives CSALEVGQGKEQYF.

This rearrangement joins TRBV4-1 to TRBJ1-1; unclear D gene. Germline-derived CDR1 and CDR2 are MGHRA and YSYEKL. The V end was cut by 1 base, the J end by 0 bases, with 9 bases between. The length of the CDR3 is 15 residues. DNA for the CDR3: TGCGCCAGCAGCCAAGTTGTCAATATGAACACTGAAGCTTTCTTT. It is translated as CASSQVVNMNTEAFF.

The chain joins TRBV20-1 to TRBJ2-5; D unclear. V lost 2 bases, J lost 1 base, and 8 bases lay in between. The CDR3 is 13 residues long. CDR1 is DFQATT and CDR2 is SNEGSKA in the germline V gene (reference sequence). In DNA form, the CDR3 reads TGCAGTGCTAGACACAGCGTCCAAGAGACCCAGTACTTC. Translated, it gives CSARHSVQETQYF.

The chain carries TRBV5-4 and TRBJ1-1; TRBD1 might be the D (6 bases). Trimming pared 4 bases from V and 0 bases from J, leaving 19 bases between. In germline, CDR1 is SGHNT, CDR2 YYREEE (reference sequence). The CDR3 extends over 17 amino acids. For the CDR3, the DNA is TGTGCCAGCAGCCCGCCCCCCCAGGGGCTCATGAACACTGAAGCTTTCTTT. Amino acids: CASSPPPQGLMNTEAFF.

The V call is TRBV7-9, the J call TRBJ1-5; no firm D call. The CDR3 is made up of 14 amino acids. The germline V gene encodes CDR1 SEHNR and CDR2 FQNEAQ (reference sequence). V was clipped by 1 base and J by 7 bases, with 11 bases between them. The CDR3 sequence is CASSLEGGGQPQHF. The CDR3 region has the DNA TGTGCCAGCAGCTTAGAGGGTGGAGGCCAGCCCCAGCATTTT. The full variable domain, with the rest looked up from reference TRBV7-9 and TRBJ1-5, is DTGVSQNPRHKITKRGQNVTFRCDPISEHNRLYWYRQTLGQGPEFLTYFQNEAQLEKSRLLSDRFSAERPKGSFSTLEIQRTEQGDSAMYLCASSLEGGGQPQHFGDGTRLSIL.

V gene TRBV14 combines with J gene TRBJ2-1; 8 nucleotides match TRBD1. Germline CDR1 is SGHDN and CDR2 is FVKESK. The CDR3 covers 15 residues. V dropped 4 bases and J dropped 8; count of bases not matched to a gene: 10. CDR3 residues: CASSPVRGRGDEQFF. Written as DNA, the CDR3 is TGTGCCAGCAGCCCAGTCAGGGGGCGCGGAGATGAGCAGTTCTTC.

There are a few counts of this clonotype. Written as DNA, the CDR3 is TGTGCCAGCAGTGAGACAGGGAACGGCTACACCTTC. Protein sequence: CASSETGNGYTF. The chain joins TRBV6-1 to TRBJ1-2, with TRBD1 identical over 7 bases. The CDR3 totals 12 residues. The trim removed 3 bases at V and 8 bases at J, leaving 3 bases unmatched. Germline V gene sequence: CDR1 MNHNS, CDR2 SASEGT.

The chain carries TRBV4-1 and TRBJ1-1; D perhaps matches TRBD1 (6 bases). Between the trimmed V and J ends, which lost 4 bases and 0 bases, there was a span of 21 bases. CDR1 and CDR2 (germline): MGHRA, YSYEKL. The CDR3 sequence is 18 residues long. CDR3 in amino acids: CASSLNGGGRGMNTEAFF. The CDR3 DNA is TGCGCCAGCAGCCTAAACGGAGGGGGGAGGGGCATGAACACTGAAGCTTTCTTT.

The rearrangement uses TRBV20-1 and TRBJ1-5; 8 nucleotides match TRBD1. This CDR3 has 13 residues. Looked up from germline, CDR1 is DFQATT and CDR2 is SNEGSKA (reference sequence). The ends lost 5 bases at V and 2 bases at J; junction bases unmatched: 2. In DNA, the CDR3 is TGCAGTGCTTTGACAGGGGGCAATCAGCCCCAGCATTTT. Translating it yields CSALTGGNQPQHF.

The V gene is TRBV24-1, the J gene TRBJ1-2, with D possibly TRBD1 on 6 matching bases. Trimming removed 5 bases at V and 8 bases at J, with 8 bases between. Germline CDR1 KGHDR, CDR2 SFDVKD. CDR3 length: 11 residues. This CDR3 reads CATSGGGGYTF. CDR3 coding DNA: TGTGCCACCAGTGGTGGGGGCGGCTACACCTTC.

V usage is TRBV7-9 and J usage is TRBJ1-3; D is uncertain. Germline V gene lookup returns CDR1 SEHNR and CDR2 FQNEAQ (reference sequence). V lost 2 bases to trimming and J lost 2 bases, with 1 base between them. The CDR3 runs 12 residues. CDR3 in DNA: TGTGCCAGCAGCTTAACTGGAAACACCATATATTTT. Translating it yields CASSLTGNTIYF. The whole variable domain, filled in from reference TRBV7-9 and TRBJ1-3, reads DTGVSQNPRHKITKRGQNVTFRCDPISEHNRLYWYRQTLGQGPEFLTYFQNEAQLEKSRLLSDRFSAERPKGSFSTLEIQRTEQGDSAMYLCASSLTGNTIYFGEGSWLTVV.

The rearrangement uses TRBV6-2 or TRBV6-3 and TRBJ1-1; 9 nucleotides agree with TRBD1. Per germline, CDR1 MNHEY and CDR2 SVGEGT. This CDR3 is built from 13 residues. The trim removed 11 bases at V and 4 bases at J, leaving 8 bases unmatched. In DNA form, the CDR3 reads TGTGCCGGACCGGGACAGGGTTTCACTGAAGCTTTCTTT. Amino acid sequence: CAGPGQGFTEAFF.